The rows below give T cell receptor beta chains drawn from one sample of a study of T cell repertoires in cytomegalovirus infection. Their antigen targets remain unknown. In TCRdb, the reads were re-called with MiXCR into one record per CDR3 protein. Of about 920,000 distinct CDR3 sequences listed, approximately 32% are singletons. The sample here was cultured CD8+ T cells from PBMCs, taken from culture after CMV antigen stimulation. Receptor source: a human donor in good health (CMV status not recorded). Some clones in this sample may be carry-over from other donors' samples. CDR3s include the opening cysteine and the closing phenylalanine or tryptophan. The order of the fields is clone size, V gene, J gene, CDR3 length, D gene, CDR3 DNA, CDR3 protein. The D gene is left open where the match is weak. Rows give clone size only sometimes, using once, few, many, or a class for an expanded clone.

size: .; V: TRBV27; J: TRBJ1-6; length: 14; D: .; DNA: TGTGCCAGCCGATGGGGAGAATGGAATTCACCCCTCCACTTT; CDR3: CASRWGEWNSPLHF
size: many; V: TRBV27; J: TRBJ2-2; length: 12; D: .; DNA: TGTGCCAGCAGCCTCTCTCCCGGGGAGCTGTTTTTT; CDR3: CASSLSPGELFF
size: .; V: TRBV19; J: TRBJ1-6; length: 17; D: TRBD1; DNA: TGTGCCAGTAGTATGTCATCCGGGACAGATTCCAATTCACCCCTCCACTTT; CDR3: CASSMSSGTDSNSPLHF
size: few; V: TRBV7-9; J: TRBJ2-1; length: 15; D: TRBD2; DNA: TGTGCCAGCAGCCTTCGGGGGGGCTTGGAGAATGAGCAGTTCTTC; CDR3: CASSLRGGLENEQFF
size: .; V: TRBV5-1; J: TRBJ1-1; length: 14; D: TRBD1; DNA: TGCGCCAGCAGCTCAGGACAGGGAGGGGATTCGGCTTTCTTT; CDR3: CASSSGQGGDSAFF
size: few; V: TRBV27; J: TRBJ1-2; length: 14; D: .; DNA: TGTGCCAGCAGTCCGACCGCGGTGCCCCATGGCTACACCTTC; CDR3: CASSPTAVPHGYTF
size: few; V: TRBV27; J: TRBJ2-5; length: 15; D: .; DNA: TGTGCCAGCAGTTTTCAACCCGGGCCCGAGCGGACCCAGTACTTC; CDR3: CASSFQPGPERTQYF
size: .; V: TRBV29-1; J: TRBJ2-3; length: 18; D: TRBD2; DNA: TGCAGCGCAGAGCTACTCGGGACTAGCGGGACGAGCACAGATACGCAGTATTTT; CDR3: CSAELLGTSGTSTDTQYF
size: once; V: TRBV24-1; J: TRBJ2-2; length: 16; D: .; DNA: TGTGCCACCAGTGCTAGAGGGCCCTCCTTTGAAGGGGAGCTGTTTTTT; CDR3: CATSARGPSFEGELFF
size: .; V: TRBV10-1; J: TRBJ2-1; length: 15; D: TRBD2; DNA: TGCGCCAGCAGTGGACGGGGGGGCCTCGGGAATGAGCAGTTCTTC; CDR3: CASSGRGGLGNEQFF
size: .; V: TRBV7-9; J: TRBJ2-3; length: 15; D: TRBD2; DNA: TGTGCCAGCAGCTTGACTAGCGTGGGTCCAGATACGCAGTATTTT; CDR3: CASSLTSVGPDTQYF
size: few; V: TRBV6-2/TRBV6-3; J: TRBJ2-1; length: 11; D: .; DNA: TGTGCCAGCAGTTACGGTAGACTAGTAGTCTTC; CDR3: CASSYGRLVVF
size: few; V: TRBV19; J: TRBJ1-1; length: 14; D: .; DNA: TGTGCCAGTAGTATAGAACTGCAGTTCACTGAAGCTTTCTTT; CDR3: CASSIELQFTEAFF
size: many; V: TRBV7-8; J: TRBJ1-2; length: 15; D: .; DNA: TGTGCCAGCAGCTTACGCCGCCAGGAAGCCTATGGCTACACCTTC; CDR3: CASSLRRQEAYGYTF
size: few; V: TRBV2; J: TRBJ2-1; length: 15; D: TRBD1; DNA: TGTGCCAGCAGTGACGGACAGGGTGCGTCCCATGAGCAGTTCTTC; CDR3: CASSDGQGASHEQFF
size: .; V: TRBV10-3; J: TRBJ1-1; length: 15; D: TRBD1; DNA: TGTGCCATCAGCGATCTGGGACAGCCGAACACTGAAGCTTTCTTT; CDR3: CAISDLGQPNTEAFF
size: .; V: TRBV12-3/TRBV12-4; J: TRBJ1-5; length: 15; D: .; DNA: TGTGCCAGCAGTGACCTGACAGGAAGATATCAGCCCCAGCATTTT; CDR3: CASSDLTGRYQPQHF
size: few; V: TRBV15; J: TRBJ2-1; length: 14; D: .; DNA: TGTGCCACCAGCAGAGAGGGGGTTCAGGGCGAGCAGTTCTTC; CDR3: CATSREGVQGEQFF
size: .; V: TRBV15; J: TRBJ2-2; length: 15; D: TRBD1; DNA: TGTGCCACTAAAGGGACAGGGGTATCCGCCGGGGAGCTGTTTTTT; CDR3: CATKGTGVSAGELFF
size: many; V: TRBV7-3; J: TRBJ2-2; length: 16; D: .; DNA: TGTGCCAGCAGCTTAACGTTAAGGCAGTCCCCCGGGGAGCTGTTTTTT; CDR3: CASSLTLRQSPGELFF
size: few; V: TRBV7-9; J: TRBJ2-7; length: 13; D: .; DNA: TGTGCCAGCATACCTACCCCGGGCTACGAGCAGTACTTC; CDR3: CASIPTPGYEQYF
size: .; V: TRBV10-3; J: TRBJ2-6; length: 18; D: .; DNA: TGTGCCATCAGTCGATGGGAGGGGGCGAGATCCGGGGCCAACGTCCTGACTTTC; CDR3: CAISRWEGARSGANVLTF
size: .; V: TRBV11-3; J: TRBJ2-1; length: 15; D: TRBD2; DNA: TGTGCCAGCAGCATTAGCGGGGGGGGGGTGAATGAGCAGTTCTTC; CDR3: CASSISGGGVNEQFF
size: .; V: TRBV12-3/TRBV12-4; J: TRBJ1-6; length: 15; D: .; DNA: TGTGCCAGCAGTTCATCACAGGGTCGGGATTCACCCCTCCACTTT; CDR3: CASSSSQGRDSPLHF
size: .; V: TRBV6-6; J: TRBJ2-1; length: 15; D: .; DNA: TGTGCCAGCAGTTACTGGGGCAGGGGAGGCAATGAGCAGTTCTTC; CDR3: CASSYWGRGGNEQFF
size: many; V: TRBV7-2; J: TRBJ2-1; length: 16; D: TRBD2; DNA: TGTGCCAGCAGCTTAGCAGGACTAGCGGATTACAATGAGCAGTTCTTC; CDR3: CASSLAGLADYNEQFF
size: many; V: TRBV6-2/TRBV6-3; J: TRBJ1-5; length: 14; D: .; DNA: TGTGCCAGCAGTGGGGGGGAAGGCAATCAGCCCCAGCATTTT; CDR3: CASSGGEGNQPQHF
size: .; V: TRBV7-4; J: TRBJ1-6; length: 12; D: .; DNA: TGCTTGGGGGGGGAAGATAATTCACCCCTCCACTTT; CDR3: CLGGEDNSPLHF